The next 32 T cell receptor beta chains were all read from a single sample in a study of T cells in Graves' hyperthyroidism and ophthalmopathy. Authors of the study amplified TCR beta CDR3 regions from RNA transcripts. RT-PCR in the first round (using the HTBI primer set) targeted the TCR CDR3. TCRdb used MiXCR to reprocess the multiplex PCR reads, holding one entry per CDR3 protein. The sample holds hundreds of thousands of distinct CDR3 sequences, over 35% seen once. Specimen: blood. The receptor set was obtained from a woman between 35 and 50 years old with Graves' hyperthyroidism.

To note about this clonotype: A much larger clone lies a single base off, so this may be a read error. V gene TRBV4-1 combines with J gene TRBJ1-2, with D unresolved. The CDR3 runs to 14 residues. Looked up from germline, CDR1 is MGHRA and CDR2 is YSYEKL. The DNA for the CDR3 is TGTACCAGCAGCCCCCCACAAATGGGCTATGGCTACACCTTC. Its translation: CTSSPPQMGYGYTF.

This clonotype was seen at least ten times. The chain links TRBV7-9 to TRBJ1-1; D remains ambiguous. Germline lookup yields CDR1 SEHNR and CDR2 FQNEAQ (reference sequence). V lost 5 bases to trimming and J lost 1 base, with 8 bases between them. The CDR3 length is 13 residues. Written as DNA, the CDR3 is TGTGCCAGCAGCCTTGAGACGAACACTGAAGCTTTCTTT. This gives the protein CASSLETNTEAFF.

This clonotype has only a few counts. This chain links TRBV6-6 with TRBJ1-1; TRBD1 might be the D (6 bases). The CDR3 length is 13 residues. Trimming stripped 2 bases from V and 6 bases from J, with 10 bases between. In germline, CDR1 is MNHNY, CDR2 SVGAGI (reference sequence). The CDR3 nucleotides read TGTGCCAGCAGTTACGGGGGGGCCCCTGAAGCTTTCTTT. Its translation: CASSYGGAPEAFF.

Ten or more counts support this clonotype. This chain connects TRBV4-3 to TRBJ1-2, with D unresolved. Looked up from germline, CDR1 is LGHNA and CDR2 is YSLEER. Trimming left V 6 bases short and J 5 bases short, with 16 bases between. The CDR3 loop spans 14 amino acids. The CDR3 spells CASRFVGPEYGYTF. Here the CDR3 DNA reads TGCGCCAGCAGATTCGTAGGGCCAGAGTATGGCTACACCTTC.

This clonotype has a count of ten or more. The chain joins TRBV5-8 to TRBJ1-6; unclear D gene. Germline loops: CDR1 SGHTS, CDR2 YDEGEE. This CDR3 spans 15 amino acids. V lost 3 bases, J lost 9 bases, and 16 bases lay in between. The chain's CDR3 is CASSSPAGSTSPLHF. The CDR3 region has the DNA TGTGCCAGCAGCTCGCCGGCAGGATCAACTTCACCCCTCCACTTT.

The table lists this clonotype with a few counts. The chain uses TRBV12-3 or TRBV12-4 and TRBJ1-5; D is possibly TRBD1 (5 bases). Trimming took 5 bases from V and 1 from J, leaving 12 bases between them. The CDR3 consists of 15 residues. The CDR3 DNA reads as TGTGCCAGCAGTCCCGACAGTGGGAGCAATCAGCCCCAGCATTTT. Protein product: CASSPDSGSNQPQHF.

The gene calls are TRBV11-1 and TRBJ2-1; possible D gene TRBD2, 5 bases. The CDR3 has 20 amino acids. Trimming shortened V by 4 bases and J by 0 bases, and 25 bases separated the two germline ends. Per germline, CDR1 SGHAT and CDR2 FQDESV (reference sequence). The CDR3 DNA follows: TGTGCCAGCAGCTCACTAGGAGGCCGGGCCGGCGCCTCCTCCTACAATGAGCAGTTCTTC. It is translated as CASSSLGGRAGASSYNEQFF.

V and J are TRBV29-1 and TRBJ2-5, with TRBD1 matching 7 bases. The germline CDR1 and CDR2 sequences are SQVTM and ANQGSEA. The CDR3 extends over 11 amino acids. Losses at the gene ends were 5 bases for V and 5 bases for J; bases not matched to a gene: 2. The CDR3 sequence: CSVTGDETQYF. The CDR3 DNA reads as TGCAGCGTTACAGGGGACGAGACCCAGTACTTC. Full variable domain (rest looked up from reference TRBV29-1 and TRBJ2-5): SAVISQKPSRDICQRGTSLTIQCQVDSQVTMMFWYRQQPGQSLTLIATANQGSEATYESGFVIDKFPISRPNLTFSTLTVSNMSPEDSSIYLCSVTGDETQYFGPGTRLLVL.

For this clonotype: Possible read error: a much larger clone is one base away. This chain connects TRBV2 to TRBJ2-3, with a weak D call TRBD1 (5 bases). Germline V CDR1 and CDR2: SNHLY, FYNNEI. The CDR3 has 12 residues. As DNA, the CDR3 is TGTGCCAGCAGTCCACGAGCTGGGGCGCAGTGTTTT. It translates to CASSPRAGAQCF. Drawing the rest from reference TRBV2 and TRBJ2-3, the complete variable domain is EPEVTQTPSHQVTQMGQEVILRCVPISNHLYFYWYRQILGQKVEFLVSFYNNEISEKSEIFDDQFSVERPDGSNFTLKIRSTKLEDSAMYFCASSPRAGAQCFGPGTRLTVL.

V usage is TRBV12-3 or TRBV12-4 and J usage is TRBJ2-2; 9 bases are a match to TRBD1. J was trimmed by 5 bases and V by 7 bases; bases with no gene match: 8. The CDR3 length is 15 residues. CDR3 loop: CASTTRTGDTGELFF. The CDR3 coding sequence is TGTGCCAGCACTACCCGGACAGGGGATACCGGGGAGCTGTTTTTT.

This clonotype was recorded at least ten times. J is TRBJ1-1 and V is TRBV10-1; TRBD1 aligns across 9 bases. The V gene's germline CDR1 is WNHNN and CDR2 SYGVQD (reference sequence). This CDR3 is 19 amino acids long. The V segment lost 4 bases and the J segment 6 bases; nucleotides outside the gene matches: 21. The chain's CDR3 is CASSGAVPGTGTFLSEAFF. DNA for the CDR3: TGCGCCAGCAGTGGAGCTGTTCCCGGGACAGGGACTTTTCTGTCTGAAGCTTTCTTT.

About this clonotype itself: At one end, the junction sequence differs from germline, possibly due to a read error. This chain connects TRBV10-3 to TRBJ1-4; maybe TRBD1 (6 bases). The CDR3 extends over 16 amino acids. In germline, CDR1 is ENHRY, CDR2 SYGVKD. CDR3 protein: CAVSVGGQRGGEKLFF. The CDR3 coding sequence is TGTGCCGTCAGTGTGGGCGGACAGCGCGGAGGGGAAAAACTGTTTTTT.

This clonotype showed up many times. This chain joins TRBV10-3 and TRBJ1-2; TRBD1 matches at 10 bases. Unmatched junction bases numbered 5, after V lost 10 bases and J lost 6 bases. Germline assignment: CDR1 ENHRY and CDR2 SYGVKD. This CDR3 region has 12 residues. For the CDR3, the DNA is TGTGCCACTTCGACAGGGGGCGATGGCTACACCTTC. Translated: CATSTGGDGYTF.

This chain joins TRBV7-8 and TRBJ1-3; D is undetermined. Germline V gene data show CDR1 as SGHVS and CDR2 as FQNEAQ. V lost 3 bases and J lost 0, with 15 bases in between. The CDR3 covers 17 residues. The CDR3 here is CASSFRYSQSSGNTIYF. The CDR3 DNA follows: TGTGCCAGCAGCTTTAGGTATTCTCAGTCCTCTGGAAACACCATATATTTT.

This clonotype was detected many times. The chain uses TRBV7-9 and TRBJ1-4; tentative D call: TRBD1 (6 bases). CDR1 and CDR2 (germline): SEHNR, FQNEAQ (reference sequence). The CDR3 spans 13 residues. Trimming removed 10 bases at V and 8 bases at J, with 17 bases between. This chain's CDR3 is CATQGQGGEKLFF. DNA for the CDR3: TGTGCCACCCAGGGGCAGGGAGGCGAAAAACTGTTTTTT.

This clonotype was counted between two and nine times. The CDR3 sequence is CASTFPGQQFGGNTEAFF. DNA of the CDR3: TGTGCCAGCACCTTCCCTGGACAGCAATTTGGTGGGAACACTGAAGCTTTCTTT. This chain uses TRBV25-1 with TRBJ1-1; TRBD1 might be the D (6 bases). Germline loops: CDR1 MGHDK, CDR2 SYGVNS. The CDR3 runs 18 residues. Trimming pared 7 bases from V and 1 base from J, leaving 25 bases between.

The chain recombines TRBV24-1 with TRBJ2-7; perhaps TRBD1 as D (5 bases). This CDR3 is 13 amino acids long. Germline values: CDR1 KGHDR, CDR2 SFDVKD. Trimming removed 5 bases from V and 7 bases from J, with 14 bases in between. This CDR3 reads CATSGHLTGEQYF. The CDR3 bases are TGTGCCACCAGTGGGCATTTAACAGGAGAGCAGTACTTC.

This clonotype was found a few times. The chain recombines TRBV6-5 with TRBJ2-7; 9 bases map to TRBD1. The germline V gene encodes CDR1 MNHEY and CDR2 SVGAGI. The trim removed 5 bases at V and 0 bases at J, leaving 11 bases unmatched. The CDR3 sequence is 17 residues long. In DNA, the CDR3 is TGTGCCAGCAGTCGAAGACGCAACAGGGGGCTCTCCTACGAGCAGTACTTC. Translation gives CASSRRRNRGLSYEQYF.

The chain joins TRBV6-1 to TRBJ1-2, with D maybe TRBD1 (6 bases). CDR1 and CDR2 (germline): MNHNS, SASEGT. The V end was cut by 8 bases, the J end by 4 bases, with 11 bases between. The CDR3 extends over 12 amino acids. This CDR3 reads CASARGLYGYTF. The CDR3 nucleotides are TGTGCCAGCGCTCGGGGGCTCTATGGCTACACCTTC.

This clonotype was observed a few times. DNA of the CDR3: TGCGCCAGCAGCCAAGATTCCAGGGGGTTACAAGAGACCCAGTACTTC. This codes for CASSQDSRGLQETQYF. The J gene is TRBJ2-5, the V gene TRBV4-3; 7 bases match TRBD1. V lost 0 bases to trimming and J lost 2 bases; unmatched junction nucleotides: 6. Germline CDR1 reads LGHNA; CDR2 reads YSLEER. The CDR3 length is 16 residues.

This clonotype was observed at least ten times. The chain carries TRBV7-2 and TRBJ1-6; 8 nucleotides agree with TRBD1. The ends lost 4 bases at V and 7 bases at J; junction bases unmatched: 3. CDR3 length: 14 residues. Germline V gene sequence: CDR1 SGHTA, CDR2 FQGNSA. DNA for the CDR3: TGTGCCAGCAGCTCCTACAGGGGGAATTCACCCCTCCACTTT. Protein sequence: CASSSYRGNSPLHF.

In this sample, this clonotype turned up many times. CDR3 DNA: TGTGCCAGCAGCTTAGGTCTAGGCTACGAGCAGTACTTC. This sequence encodes CASSLGLGYEQYF. The gene calls are TRBV7-9 and TRBJ2-7; D gene ambiguous. The germline V gene encodes CDR1 SEHNR and CDR2 FQNEAQ (reference sequence). V was trimmed by 1 base and J by 3 bases, leaving 7 bases between them. The CDR3 totals 13 residues.

This chain connects TRBV10-1 to TRBJ1-5; D ambiguous. Germline CDR1 and CDR2: WNHNN and SYGVQD (reference sequence). The V and J ends lost 0 bases and 4 bases respectively, with 4 bases between them. CDR3 size: 13 residues. As DNA, the CDR3 is TGCGCCAGCAGTGAGTCGTTGAATCAGCCCCAGCATTTT. As protein: CASSESLNQPQHF.

This clonotype has a handful of counts. The rearrangement joins TRBV3-2 to TRBJ2-7; TRBD1 was called by the table and not checked on the DNA. TRBV3-2 is reported as a pseudogene. The CDR3 covers 13 residues. The CDR3, as DNA: TGTGCCAGCAATGGACAGGGGACCTACGAGCAGTACTTC. Amino acid sequence: CASNGQGTYEQYF.

The rearrangement uses TRBV10-3 and TRBJ2-7, with TRBD1 identical over 7 bases. CDR3 length: 16 amino acids. CDR1 and CDR2 (germline): ENHRY, SYGVKD. V was clipped by 5 bases and J by 3 bases; unmatched bases: 13. The CDR3 reads CAISRPGETGIYEQYF. The CDR3 DNA reads as TGTGCCATCAGTAGACCTGGCGAGACAGGGATCTACGAGCAGTACTTC.

This clonotype turned up a few times. The chain uses TRBV7-2 and TRBJ2-5; 13 positions match TRBD2. CDR3 length: 14 amino acids. V trimming: 6 bases; J trimming: 5 bases; junction bases outside the gene matches: 3. Germline CDR1 SGHTA, CDR2 FQGNSA. The CDR3 bases are TGTGCCAGCAGAACTAGCGGGGGGGTGGAGACCCAGTACTTC. This encodes CASRTSGGVETQYF.

This chain links TRBV4-3 with TRBJ1-6; possibly TRBD1 for D (6 bases). Germline lookup yields CDR1 LGHNA and CDR2 YSLEER. V lost 0 bases to trimming and J lost 7 bases, with 19 bases between them. The CDR3 has 18 residues. In nucleotides, the CDR3 is TGCGCCAGCAGCCAAGATTATCTGGGGGCCGCCCCAAATTCACCCCTCCACTTT. This gives the protein CASSQDYLGAAPNSPLHF.

Remarks on this clonotype: The junction does not match germline at one end; this may be a read error. This chain uses TRBV2 with TRBJ1-1; D gene unclear. The CDR3 is made up of 13 amino acids. Per germline, CDR1 SNHLY and CDR2 FYNNEI. In nucleotides, the CDR3 is TGTGCCGGCAGCTCCATAATAAACACTGAAGCTTTCTTT. Encoded protein: CAGSSIINTEAFF.

This clonotype was detected many times. The chain links TRBV12-3 or TRBV12-4 to TRBJ1-1; the D gene is possibly TRBD1 (5 bases). The CDR3 is made up of 13 amino acids. The germline V and J ends were trimmed by 6 bases and 1 base, with 9 bases remaining between them. The CDR3 DNA follows: TGTGCCAGCAGCTTGACAGCGAACACTGAAGCTTTCTTT. Its translation is CASSLTANTEAFF.

This clonotype was counted many times. This chain connects TRBV5-1 to TRBJ1-3, with a weak D call TRBD1 (5 bases). Germline values: CDR1 SGHRS, CDR2 YFSETQ. This CDR3 spans 14 amino acids. V lost 4 bases, J lost 3 bases, and 11 bases lay in between. The CDR3 DNA is TGCGCCAGCAGCCCCGGGACTAATGGAAACACCATATATTTT. This translates into CASSPGTNGNTIYF.

This clonotype was observed many times. The chain has TRBV5-1 and TRBJ1-5; D gene uncertain. V dropped 5 bases and J dropped 5 bases, with 14 bases sitting between them. CDR1 SGHRS and CDR2 YFSETQ come from the germline V gene. This CDR3 has 14 residues. The CDR3 spells CASRRIPADQPQHF. The CDR3 nucleotides read TGCGCCAGCAGAAGGATTCCTGCAGATCAGCCCCAGCATTTT.

The chain employs TRBV3-1 and TRBJ1-6; D may be TRBD1 (6 bases). CDR1 and CDR2 from the germline V gene are LGHDT and YNNKEL (reference sequence). The CDR3 is made up of 14 amino acids. The V gene lost 3 bases and the J gene lost 7 bases, with 10 bases spanning the gap. CDR3 amino acids: CASSHFDRNSPLHF. DNA of the CDR3: TGTGCCAGCAGCCACTTCGACAGGAATTCACCCCTCCACTTT.